This T cell receptor beta chain appears in the sequencing data of a study of siplizumab effects on memory and regulatory T cells. Study-level points and caveats: Suppressive activity of Tregs proliferating in siplizumab cultures remained unconfirmed. Major contributors to the alloresponse seemed to be naive T cells, which also appeared more diverse than memory cells.

The CDR3 contains 13 residues. CDR1 and CDR2 from the germline V gene are SGHDT and YYEEEE. Trimming took 1 base from V and 5 from J, leaving 10 bases between them. Data came from immunoSEQ multiplex PCR; TCRdb stores just in-frame clones and leaves some out. The sample has 85,000 to 130,000 clones; more than 85% are singletons. In the case of this clone: Its antigen is currently unknown.

The clonotype comes from a human donor in good health. Some clones in this sample may be carry-over from other donors' samples. The J gene is TRBJ2-7, the V gene TRBV5-6; a weak D match, TRBD1 (6 bases). Sequenced input: CD4+ T cells sorted from blood. For the CDR3, the DNA is TGTGCCAGCAGCTTGACAGGGAACCACGAGCAGTACTTC. This gives the protein CASSLTGNHEQYF. The complete variable domain, with remaining parts taken from reference TRBV5-6 and TRBJ2-7, reads DAGVTQSPTHLIKTRGQQVTLRCSPKSGHDTVSWYQQALGQGPQFIFQYYEEEERQRGNFPDRFSGHQFPNYSSELNVNALLLGDSALYLCASSLTGNHEQYFGPGTRLTVT.